This TCR beta chain was documented in a study of T-cell reconstitution after alpha-beta-depleted transplantation in children. The CDR3 consists of 13 residues. With 5 bases removed from V and 9 bases from J, the gap between germline ends came to 14 bases. Preparation of the TCRbeta library was carried out with unique molecular identifiers. TCRdb recomputed calls from the PCR reads with MiXCR, one row per CDR3 protein. The sample records approximately 250,000 distinct CDR3 sequences, approximately 9.8% being singletons. In this sample, this clonotype turned up many times. This clonotype was sampled from a human donor who donated a stem cell graft to a child with SCID. Sample: PBMCs from the stem cell graft donor, taken from the stem cell graft. The chain employs TRBV12-3 or TRBV12-4 and TRBJ2-1; TRBD1 or TRBD2 may be the D gene (6 bases each). CDR3 region: CASSLLRGVEQFF. In nucleotides, the CDR3 is TGTGCCAGCAGTCTACTTAGGGGGGTTGAGCAGTTCTTC.